The clone carrying this T cell receptor beta chain occurred once. This sample was included in a study of CD8 T cells in Susac syndrome. This CDR3 is built from 14 residues. Losses at the gene ends were 7 bases for V and 2 bases for J; bases not matched to a gene: 5. Germline loops: CDR1 MNHEY, CDR2 SVGEGT. RNA was extracted with the RNeasy kit, and a quantity of roughly 0.45 to 1 ug was reverse transcribed using random hexamers. TCRdb re-derived calls from the immunoSEQ multiplex PCR reads in MiXCR, one entry per CDR3 protein. The data contain tens of thousands of distinct CDR3 sequences, about 93% of them singletons.

The TCR was taken from a human donor with Susac syndrome. The sequencing sample was made of CD8+ T cells from PBMCs. This chain joins TRBV6-2 or TRBV6-3 and TRBJ2-7; the match to TRBD1 covers 10 bases. CDR3 amino acids: CASTRDRGPYEQYF. CDR3 in DNA: TGTGCCAGCACCCGGGACAGGGGACCCTACGAGCAGTACTTC.